This T cell receptor beta chain was sequenced for a study of control samples from healthy donors and cancer patients. The germline CDR1 and CDR2 sequences are LNHNV and YYDKDF (reference sequence). V trimming: 8 bases; J trimming: 4 bases; junction bases outside the gene matches: 6. This CDR3 contains 13 residues. The assay was immunoSEQ multiplex PCR, and TCRdb's table has in-frame clones only and misses some. This sample has some 120,000 clones, with more than 85% found just once. The sequence came from a man aged 18-30 years in good health. The gene calls are TRBV15 and TRBJ2-3; 7 bases match TRBD2. Material: blood. The CDR3 region has the DNA TGTGCCACCCGGGAGAGCGGGGCAGATACGCAGTATTTT. This sequence encodes CATRESGADTQYF.